The sequence of this T cell receptor (beta chain) was determined in a study of shared clonotypes between healthy human individuals. Using immunoSEQ multiplex PCR, the repertoire was profiled, and TCRdb retains in-frame clones only, with some absent. The repertoire holds about 820,000 clones, with 80% to 95% as singletons. Unmatched junction bases numbered 10, after V lost 4 bases and J lost 6 bases. The CDR3 extends over 15 amino acids. The germline gives CDR1 SEHNR, CDR2 FQNEAQ (reference sequence). As defined, naive CD8 cells were CD45RO-negative and positively selected for CCR7, with terminally differentiated effector memory CD45RA+ cells excluded. Notes on this clone: Its specificity is not known.

General observations from the study: Memory subsets generally showed lower estimated richness than naive subsets.

The chain links TRBV7-9 to TRBJ2-3; TRBD1 aligns across 7 bases. The specimen was naive CD8+ T cells sorted from blood. The TCR sequence derives from a young man in good health. DNA of the CDR3: TGTGCCAGCAGCTCCCCTAGGGGGCGCTCGGATACGCAGTATTTT. It codes for CASSSPRGRSDTQYF.